The clone carrying this T cell receptor (beta chain) was detected a few times. Its antigen is not identified. This sample is part of a study of blood T cells in healthy people across ages. Study results and caveats: Naive T cell percentage strongly correlated with TCR beta diversity.

This CDR3 has 14 amino acids. The junction had 7 bases not matched to a gene; V was cut back by 8 bases and J by 0 bases. The germline V gene has CDR1 MDHEN and CDR2 SYDVKM. Through a sample-barcoded 5' primer and a J-beta primer mix, a second PCR was run for roughly 7 to 12 cycles. TCRdb reanalysed the 5' RACE reads using MiXCR and keeps one entry per CDR3 protein. This table has some 760,000 distinct CDR3 sequences, approximately 25% appearing once. The sample was also reused in another study, on T cells of mothers and their children. This second study says: Mothers and children who were related shared slightly more overlap than unrelated pairs, but not significantly more.

Sequenced sample: blood. The origin of this receptor is a boy younger than 18 in good health. V is TRBV28 and J is TRBJ2-7, with 7 bases identical to TRBD1. The CDR3 loop is CASGETGTSYEQYF. The CDR3 coding sequence is TGTGCCAGCGGCGAGACAGGGACCTCCTACGAGCAGTACTTC.